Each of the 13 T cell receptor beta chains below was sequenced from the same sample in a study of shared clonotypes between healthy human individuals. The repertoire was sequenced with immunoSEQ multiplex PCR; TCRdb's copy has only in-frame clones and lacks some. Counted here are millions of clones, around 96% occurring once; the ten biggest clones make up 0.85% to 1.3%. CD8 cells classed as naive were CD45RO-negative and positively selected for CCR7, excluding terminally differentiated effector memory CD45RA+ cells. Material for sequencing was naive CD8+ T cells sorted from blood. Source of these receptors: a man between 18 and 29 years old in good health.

CDR3 loop: CASSGQGAEETQYF. CDR3 sequence (DNA): TGTGCCAGCAGTGGACAAGGCGCCGAAGAGACCCAGTACTTC. This sequence joins TRBV2 and TRBJ2-5; D remains unclear. CDR1 is SNHLY and CDR2 is FYNNEI in the germline V gene. Trimming shortened V by 4 bases and J by 3 bases, and 12 bases separated the two germline ends. There are 14 residues in the CDR3. The full variable domain, its missing parts supplied by reference TRBV2 and TRBJ2-5, is EPEVTQTPSHQVTQMGQEVILRCVPISNHLYFYWYRQILGQKVEFLVSFYNNEISEKSEIFDDQFSVERPDGSNFTLKIRSTKLEDSAMYFCASSGQGAEETQYFGPGTRLLVL.

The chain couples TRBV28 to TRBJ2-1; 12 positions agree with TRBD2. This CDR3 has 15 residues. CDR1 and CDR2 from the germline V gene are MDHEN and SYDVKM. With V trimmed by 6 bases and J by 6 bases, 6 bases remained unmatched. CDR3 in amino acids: CASRLAGGPFNEQFF. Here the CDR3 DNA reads TGTGCCAGCAGGCTAGCGGGGGGGCCTTTCAATGAGCAGTTCTTC.

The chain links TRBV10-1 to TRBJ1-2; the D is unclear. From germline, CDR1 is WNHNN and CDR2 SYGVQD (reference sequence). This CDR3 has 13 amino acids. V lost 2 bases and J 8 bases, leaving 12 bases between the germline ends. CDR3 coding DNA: TGCGCCAGCAGTGAGCGACGGCGAGTCGGCTACACCTTC. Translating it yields CASSERRRVGYTF.

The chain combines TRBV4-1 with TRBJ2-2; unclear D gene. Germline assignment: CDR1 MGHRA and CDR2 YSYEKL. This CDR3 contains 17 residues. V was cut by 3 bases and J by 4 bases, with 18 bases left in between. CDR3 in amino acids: CASSHAFGTEVTGELFF. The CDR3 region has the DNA TGCGCCAGCAGCCACGCTTTCGGTACAGAGGTCACCGGGGAGCTGTTTTTT.

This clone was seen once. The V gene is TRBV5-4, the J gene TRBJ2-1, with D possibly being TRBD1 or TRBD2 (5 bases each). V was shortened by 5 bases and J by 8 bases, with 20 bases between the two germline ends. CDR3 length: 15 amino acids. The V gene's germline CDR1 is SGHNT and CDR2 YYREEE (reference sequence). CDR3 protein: CASRLWGSGGDEQFF. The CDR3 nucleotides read TGTGCCAGCAGATTGTGGGGGTCGGGTGGTGATGAGCAGTTCTTC.

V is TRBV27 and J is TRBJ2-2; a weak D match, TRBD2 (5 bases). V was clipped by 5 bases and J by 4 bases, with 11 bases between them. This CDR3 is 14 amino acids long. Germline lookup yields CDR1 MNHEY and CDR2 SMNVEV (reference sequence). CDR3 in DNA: TGTGCCAGCAGTCCCGGGGTGAGCACCGGGGAGCTGTTTTTT. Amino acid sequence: CASSPGVSTGELFF.

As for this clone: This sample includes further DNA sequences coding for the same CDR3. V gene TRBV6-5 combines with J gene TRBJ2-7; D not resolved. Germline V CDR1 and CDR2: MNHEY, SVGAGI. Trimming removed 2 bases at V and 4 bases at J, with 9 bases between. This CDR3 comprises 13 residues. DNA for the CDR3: TGTGCCAGCAGTTACAGTATTGGGTACGAGCAGTACTTC. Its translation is CASSYSIGYEQYF.

Written as DNA, the CDR3 is TGTGCCAGCAGCGCTGTTCCGGGGGGGTATCAGCTGTTTTTT. This sequence encodes CASSAVPGGYQLFF. The rearrangement links TRBV9 to TRBJ2-2; 8 nucleotides match TRBD2. The CDR3 has 14 amino acids. From germline, CDR1 is SGDLS and CDR2 YYNGEE. The ends lost 3 bases at V and 12 bases at J; junction bases unmatched: 10.

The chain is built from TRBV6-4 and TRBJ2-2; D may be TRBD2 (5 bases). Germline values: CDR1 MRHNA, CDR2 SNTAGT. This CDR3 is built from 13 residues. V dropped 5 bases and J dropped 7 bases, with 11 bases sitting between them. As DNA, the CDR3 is TGTGCCAGCAGTCATTTCGGAGGCGGGGAGCTGTTTTTT. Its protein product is CASSHFGGGELFF.

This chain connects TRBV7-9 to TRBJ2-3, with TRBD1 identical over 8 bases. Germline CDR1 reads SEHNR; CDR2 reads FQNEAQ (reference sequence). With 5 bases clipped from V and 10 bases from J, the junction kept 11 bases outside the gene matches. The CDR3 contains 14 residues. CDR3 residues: CASSQGTGFDAQYF. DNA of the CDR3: TGTGCCAGCAGCCAAGGGACAGGATTCGATGCGCAGTATTTT.

CDR3 DNA: TGTGCCAGCAGCCTCCAATCGAACTCACCGCTCTATGGCTACACCTTC. It specifies CASSLQSNSPLYGYTF. The J gene is TRBJ1-2, the V gene TRBV13; D unresolved. This CDR3 region has 16 residues. Germline V gives CDR1 PRHDT, CDR2 FYEKMQ (reference sequence). Deletions cut 5 bases from V and 4 bases from J, with 20 bases between.

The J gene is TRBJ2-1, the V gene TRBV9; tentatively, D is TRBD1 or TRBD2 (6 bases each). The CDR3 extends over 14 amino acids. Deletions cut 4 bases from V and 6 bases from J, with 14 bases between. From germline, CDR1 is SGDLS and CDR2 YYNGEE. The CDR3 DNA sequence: TGTGCCAGCAGCCCTCCTGGGGGGCCCAATGAGCAGTTCTTC. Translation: CASSPPGGPNEQFF.

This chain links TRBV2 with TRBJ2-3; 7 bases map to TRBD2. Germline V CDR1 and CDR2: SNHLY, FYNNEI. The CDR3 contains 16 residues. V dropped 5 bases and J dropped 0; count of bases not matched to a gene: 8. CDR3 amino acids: CASSRKAGTSTDTQYF. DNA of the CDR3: TGTGCCAGCAGTAGAAAAGCGGGAACTAGCACAGATACGCAGTATTTT.